This TCR beta chain was documented in a study of blood T cell repertoires in COVID-19. Study information: From the United States, Italy and Spain came samples of acute and convalescent COVID-19. Sources were T cells, B-cell-depleted T cells, or PBMCs; the material itself was cDNA or gDNA.

This CDR3 is 16 amino acids long. CDR1 is MGHRA and CDR2 is YSYEKL in the germline V gene. Between the trimmed V and J ends, which lost 1 base and 0 bases, there was a span of 10 bases. One Seattle source followed patients from active infection through their disease course. Original data processing: Amplification of reference gene primers was used by the study to estimate nucleated cell counts. Sequencing was performed with immunoSEQ multiplex PCR; in TCRdb, only in-frame clones are kept and a portion is missing. The DNA gave D and trimming, while V, J and clone size come from that table. The data show under 110,000 clones, over 60% seen once.

The rearrangement joins TRBV4-1 to TRBJ2-1; possible D gene TRBD2, 6 bases. Input material: peripheral blood. This sequence originates from an elderly man with COVID-19, enrolled during active disease. DNA of the CDR3: TGCGCCAGCAGCCAAGGGACTATCAGCTCCTACAATGAGCAGTTCTTC. Translated: CASSQGTISSYNEQFF.